The following is a T cell receptor beta chain sequence with its context. The clone's antigen remains unknown. No qualities accompany the bases; no much larger clone lies one base away. CDR1 is given as SEHNR and CDR2 as FQNEAQ, both from the germline V gene (reference sequence). The CDR3 covers 13 residues, taking in both the cysteine and the phenylalanine. Solely the CDR3 DNA is kept, with 39 bases framed from the first base. Cut back by 5 bases and 4 bases, the V and J ends lie 11 bases apart. This sample was included in a study of T-cell memory formation after mild COVID-19 (dated by TCRdb to the early 2020s). Study-level background: TCR sequence clusters from the two donors were largely donor specific. Two young, previously healthy adult volunteers, one female and one male, were included in the cohort. In two donors, T-cell clones that expanded and contracted after mild COVID-19 were followed by sequencing TCRalpha and TCRbeta repertoires longitudinally.

Overall study outcomes, separate from this receptor: Some responding clones were detected in pre-infection memory, which suggested that pre-existing cross-reactive memory T cells had joined the SARS-CoV-2 response. Contracting CD4+ clones turned up mainly in the CM and EM memory subsets, whereas EMRA was where CD8+ clones were enriched. SARS-CoV-2 specificity of the second-wave clones peaking on day 37 was not confirmed. Clones that contracted from day 15 to 85 showed balanced CD4/CD8 phenotypes, whereas a second wave of clones that expanded from day 15 to 37 leaned towards CD4+. The study covered only a couple of mild cases, and larger cohorts including severe cases with pre-infection samples were considered necessary.

Ficoll-Paque density gradient centrifugation was the method used to isolate PBMCs. These reads were obtained on an Illumina NovaSeq 6000. Using 5'RACE with constant-segment primers, TCRalpha and TCRbeta cDNA libraries were constructed, with sample barcodes and unique molecular identifiers added in the process. Trizol reagent was used to extract RNA from every sample. The libraries were amplified in two PCR steps, and the second step added a second sample barcode and Illumina TruSeq adapters. Sequencing of libraries was performed on an Illumina NovaSeq with 2 x 150 bp paired-end reads. From the authors' description of their analysis: The reads were demultiplexed and collapsed into UMI-guided consensus sequences using migec v1.2.7. Using mixcr v2.1.11, UMI consensuses were aligned to TRA and TRB V and J templates and then assembled into clonotypes. Clonotypes were classified as expanded or contracted when called significant by both edgeR and NoisET, with noise models trained on biological replicates. edgeR calls used a false discovery rate-adjusted p below 0.01 and a log2 fold-change threshold of 1. PCA with hierarchical clustering of max-normalized trajectories of the 1000 most abundant clonotypes was used as exploratory dynamics analysis. The CD4 or CD8 phenotype of responding clones was assigned using the separately sequenced CD4+ and CD8+ repertoires. Through fastp at Q25 and MiXCR, TCRdb rebuilt clones from the public reads, retaining in-frame beta chains. Duplicate CDR3 protein sequences are folded into a single record with the most common DNA and genes. TCRdb's processing, not the authors' own work, is the source of the V and J calls. The sample table shows hundreds of thousands of distinct CDR3 sequences, and 25% to 30% are seen once. The ten largest clonotypes hold roughly 14% of the sample.

The source is an adult woman who had mild COVID-19 (a few samples of this study predate the infection). The sample titles of this study are shuffled in the database, so cell type and time point are left out; the donor was told from shared clones. The chain uses TRBV7-9 and TRBJ1-2; D gene: possibly TRBD1, on 6 matching bases. Sequenced: PBMCs or a T cell subset sorted from them (not recorded which). CDR3 sequence: CASSPRDIYGYTF. At the DNA level, the sequence is TGTGCCAGCAGCCCCCGGGACATCTATGGCTACACCTTC. Reference TRBV7-9 and TRBJ1-2 genes cover what lies past the CDR3, so the full variable domain is DTGVSQNPRHKITKRGQNVTFRCDPISEHNRLYWYRQTLGQGPEFLTYFQNEAQLEKSRLLSDRFSAERPKGSFSTLEIQRTEQGDSAMYLCASSPRDIYGYTFGSGTRLTVV.